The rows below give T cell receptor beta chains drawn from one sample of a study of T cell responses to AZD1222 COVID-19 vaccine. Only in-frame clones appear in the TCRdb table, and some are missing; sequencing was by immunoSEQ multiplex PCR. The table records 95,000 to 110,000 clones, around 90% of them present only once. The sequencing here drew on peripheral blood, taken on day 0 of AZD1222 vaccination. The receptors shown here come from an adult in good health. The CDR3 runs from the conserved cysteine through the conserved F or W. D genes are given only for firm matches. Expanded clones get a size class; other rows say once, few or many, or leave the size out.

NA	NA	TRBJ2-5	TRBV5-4	TGTGCCAGCAGCTTGGGGGGCAGGGGAGAGACCCAGTACTTC	CASSLGGRGETQYF
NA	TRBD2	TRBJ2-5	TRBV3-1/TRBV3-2	TGTGCCAGCAGCCAAGATCACCCAACGACTAGCGCCGGACAAGAGACCCAGTACTTC	CASSQDHPTTSAGQETQYF
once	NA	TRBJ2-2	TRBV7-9	TGTGCCAGCAGCTTAGACACCGGGGAGCTGTTTTTT	CASSLDTGELFF
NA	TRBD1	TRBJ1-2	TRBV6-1	TGTGCCAGCAGTGGGACAGGGAGGGACACCTTC	CASSGTGRDTF
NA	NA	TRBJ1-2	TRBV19	TGTGCCAGTAGTATATCCAGGGGTAGTGGCTACACCTTC	CASSISRGSGYTF
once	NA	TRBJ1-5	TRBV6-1	TGTGCCAGCAGTGAAGGGTCCATCTTCCATCAGCCCCAGCATTTT	CASSEGSIFHQPQHF
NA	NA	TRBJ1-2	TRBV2	TGTGCCAGCAGTTCGGGGCGTTACGGCTACACCTTC	CASSSGRYGYTF
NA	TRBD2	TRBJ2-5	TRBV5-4	TGTGCCAGCAGCTTGGAGCGGGGGGCTCAGTACCAACGAGAGACCCAGTACTTC	CASSLERGAQYQRETQYF
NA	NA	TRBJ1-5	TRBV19	TGTGCCAGTAGTCGATTTAATCAGCCCCAGCATTTT	CASSRFNQPQHF
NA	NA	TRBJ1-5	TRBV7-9	TGTGCCAGCAGCTTCACCGGGGATAGCAATCAGCCCCAGCATTTT	CASSFTGDSNQPQHF
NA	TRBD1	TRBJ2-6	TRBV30	TGTGCCTGGAGTGGAGGGCCGGGACAGTGGACCAACGTCCTGACTTTC	CAWSGGPGQWTNVLTF
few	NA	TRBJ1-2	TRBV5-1	TGCGCCAGCAGCTTTGGGGCTGGCTACACCTTC	CASSFGAGYTF
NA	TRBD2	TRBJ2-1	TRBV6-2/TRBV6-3	TGTGCCAGCAGTTTACTAGCGGGGGGCTACAATGAGCAGTTCTTC	CASSLLAGGYNEQFF
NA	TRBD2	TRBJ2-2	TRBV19	TGTGCCGCAAGAGGGACTACTGGAGGCGGGGAGCTGTTTTTT	CAARGTTGGGELFF
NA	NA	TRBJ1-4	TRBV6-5	TGTGCCAGCAGAGGAGGGACGAATGAAAAACTGTTTTTT	CASRGGTNEKLFF
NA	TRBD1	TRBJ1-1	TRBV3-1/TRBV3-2	TGTGCCAGCAGCGATGGGACAGGGGGCATCACTGAAGCTTTCTTT	CASSDGTGGITEAFF
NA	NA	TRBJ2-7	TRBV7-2	TGTGCCAGCAGTGGTATTAGCTCCTACGAGCAGTACTTC	CASSGISSYEQYF
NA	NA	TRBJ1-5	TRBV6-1	TGTGCCAGCAGTGAAACCGTCAATCAGCCCCAGCATTTT	CASSETVNQPQHF
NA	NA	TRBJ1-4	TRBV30	TGTGCCTGGAGTGTACGAGACAGGAACAGCGGAAAACTGTTTTTT	CAWSVRDRNSGKLFF
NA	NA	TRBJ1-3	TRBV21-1	TGTGCCAGCAGCAAAGGGCCCACCATATATTTT	CASSKGPTIYF
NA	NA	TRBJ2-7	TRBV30	TGTGCCTGGAGTGTAGAGGCAGCCCAGTACTTC	CAWSVEAAQYF
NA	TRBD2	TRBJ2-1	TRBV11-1	TGTGCCAGCAGCCCCAGACTAGCGGGGGCCAACAATGAGCAGTTCTTC	CASSPRLAGANNEQFF
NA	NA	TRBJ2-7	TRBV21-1	TGTGCCAGCAGCACAACATACAGGGGGCTCTACGAGCAGTACTTC	CASSTTYRGLYEQYF
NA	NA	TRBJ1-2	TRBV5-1	TGCGCCAGCAGCTTGCGGGGGCAGGGCTATGGCTACACCTTC	CASSLRGQGYGYTF
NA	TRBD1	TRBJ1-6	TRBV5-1	TGCGCCAGCAGCCTAGGACAGGTTGATTCACCCCTCCACTTT	CASSLGQVDSPLHF
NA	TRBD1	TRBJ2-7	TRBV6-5	TGTGCCAGCAACAGGGGGCTATACGAGCAGTACTTC	CASNRGLYEQYF
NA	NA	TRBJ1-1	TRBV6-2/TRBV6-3	TGTGCCAGCAGTTACGGGGGGGCGAAGAATTCGGGCACTGAAGCTTTCTTT	CASSYGGAKNSGTEAFF
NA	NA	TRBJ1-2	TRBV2	TGTGCCAGCAGCAAGGGGCCTCTGGGCTATGGCTACACCTTC	CASSKGPLGYGYTF
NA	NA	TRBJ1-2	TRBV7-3	TGTGCCAGCAGTCCGATGCCTAACTATGGCTACACCTTC	CASSPMPNYGYTF
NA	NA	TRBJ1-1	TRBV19	TGTGCCAGTAGTTCGACAGTTAACACTGAAGCTTTCTTT	CASSSTVNTEAFF
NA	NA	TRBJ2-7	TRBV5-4	TGTGCCAGCAGCTTGGCCGGGGGAAGCTCCTACGAGCAGTACTTC	CASSLAGGSSYEQYF
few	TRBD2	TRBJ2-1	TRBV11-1	TGTGCCAGCGAAGGTTTAGCGGGGGGTATCAATGAGCAGTTCTTC	CASEGLAGGINEQFF
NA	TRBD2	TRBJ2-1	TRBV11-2	TGTGCCAGCAGCTTAGCGGGACTAGCGTCCTTCAATGAGCAGTTCTTC	CASSLAGLASFNEQFF
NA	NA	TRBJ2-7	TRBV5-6	TGTGCCAGCAGCTTGGCCGGAGAGCCCCACGAGCAGTACTTC	CASSLAGEPHEQYF